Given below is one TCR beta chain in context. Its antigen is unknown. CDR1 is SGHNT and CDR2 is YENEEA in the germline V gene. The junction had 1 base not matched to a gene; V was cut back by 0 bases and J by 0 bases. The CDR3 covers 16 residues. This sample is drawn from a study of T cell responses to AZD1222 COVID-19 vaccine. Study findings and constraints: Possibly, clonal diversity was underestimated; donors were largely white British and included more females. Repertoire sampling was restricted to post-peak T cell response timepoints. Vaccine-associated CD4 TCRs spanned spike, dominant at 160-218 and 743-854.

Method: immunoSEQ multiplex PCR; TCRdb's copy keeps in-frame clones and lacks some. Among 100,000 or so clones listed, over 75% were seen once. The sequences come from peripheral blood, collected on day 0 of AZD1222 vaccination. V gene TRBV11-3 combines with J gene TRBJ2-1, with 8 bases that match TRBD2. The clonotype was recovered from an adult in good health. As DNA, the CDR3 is TGTGCCAGCAGCTTAGACGGGGGGGCCTCCTACAATGAGCAGTTCTTC. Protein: CASSLDGGASYNEQFF.